This passage covers 10 T cell receptor beta chains from one sample sequenced in a study of CD8 T cells in ankylosing spondylitis. TCRdb recomputed calls from the 5' RACE reads with MiXCR, one row per CDR3 protein. The table includes about 400,000 distinct CDR3 sequences, approximately 22% detected once. The sample consisted of blood, either unsorted or a sorted T cell fraction (not recorded which). The origin of the receptors is a male donor with ankylosing spondylitis or in good health (not recorded which).

The chain is built from TRBV20-1 and TRBJ2-7, with D maybe TRBD1 (6 bases). With 1 base removed from V and 4 bases from J, the gap between germline ends came to 8 bases. From germline, CDR1 is DFQATT and CDR2 SNEGSKA (reference sequence). The CDR3 totals 12 residues. This chain's CDR3 is CSARVTGYEQYF. The DNA of the CDR3 is TGCAGTGCTAGAGTCACAGGGTACGAGCAGTACTTC.

This clonotype was seen a handful of times. The rearrangement joins TRBV10-3 to TRBJ2-1; TRBD1 matches at 7 bases. V shed 2 bases, J shed 0 bases, and the junction held 7 bases outside the gene matches. This CDR3 is built from 17 residues. Germline V gene lookup returns CDR1 ENHRY and CDR2 SYGVKD. The chain's CDR3 is CAISEGTGTVSYNEQFF. The CDR3 bases are TGTGCCATCAGTGAGGGTACCGGGACAGTCTCCTACAATGAGCAGTTCTTC.

This clonotype was picked up a small number of times. The J gene is TRBJ2-2, the V gene TRBV5-1; no clear D. The V gene lost 5 bases and the J gene lost 0 bases, with 8 bases spanning the gap. This CDR3 is 14 amino acids long. CDR1 SGHRS and CDR2 YFSETQ come from the germline V gene. DNA for the CDR3: TGCGCCAGCAGAGGCAGTCCGAACACCGGGGAGCTGTTTTTT. Translated, it gives CASRGSPNTGELFF.

The chain joins TRBV12-3 or TRBV12-4 to TRBJ2-1; perhaps D is TRBD1 or TRBD2 (5 bases each). CDR3 length equals 15 residues. V was trimmed by 3 bases and J by 1 base, leaving 10 bases between them. CDR3 protein: CASSLGDVSYNEQFF. The CDR3 nucleotides read TGTGCCAGCAGTTTGGGGGACGTTTCCTACAATGAGCAGTTCTTC.

The table lists this clonotype with a few counts. The chain has TRBV15 and TRBJ2-5; tentative D call: TRBD1 (5 bases). This CDR3 has 13 amino acids. Germline-derived CDR1 and CDR2 are LNHNV and YYDKDF (reference sequence). The V end lost 6 bases, the J end lost 5 bases, and 13 bases lay between the germline ends. The CDR3 nucleotides are TGTGCCACCAGAGGGGCCGCGGAGGAGACCCAGTACTTC. Its translation: CATRGAAEETQYF.

The rearrangement uses TRBV12-3 or TRBV12-4 and TRBJ2-3, with TRBD2 identical over 8 bases. V shed 5 bases, J shed 5 bases, and the junction held 21 bases outside the gene matches. This CDR3 is 19 amino acids long. CDR3: CASSRPGTSSYLGGDTQYF. DNA of the CDR3: TGTGCCAGCAGTCGCCCCGGGACTAGTAGTTACCTCGGGGGAGATACGCAGTATTTT.

This clonotype was seen only a few times. This chain links TRBV2 with TRBJ2-1, with D perhaps TRBD2 (5 bases). The germline gives CDR1 SNHLY, CDR2 FYNNEI. This CDR3 spans 15 amino acids. V lost 7 bases, J lost 2 bases, and 15 bases lay in between. CDR3 sequence reads: CASMSLAEAYNEQFF. The CDR3 nucleotides read TGTGCCAGCATGAGTTTGGCGGAGGCCTACAATGAGCAGTTCTTC. The full variable domain, its missing parts supplied by reference TRBV2 and TRBJ2-1, is EPEVTQTPSHQVTQMGQEVILRCVPISNHLYFYWYRQILGQKVEFLVSFYNNEISEKSEIFDDQFSVERPDGSNFTLKIRSTKLEDSAMYFCASMSLAEAYNEQFFGPGTRLTVL.

This clonotype was observed a handful of times. The rearrangement joins TRBV5-8 to TRBJ2-5, with unresolved D. The V and J ends lost 5 bases and 4 bases respectively, with 18 bases between them. This CDR3 spans 15 amino acids. Germline assignment: CDR1 SGHTS and CDR2 YDEGEE. The CDR3 nucleotides read TGTGCCAGCAGGACCAGACTTCGAGATGGAGAGACCCAGTACTTC. Protein: CASRTRLRDGETQYF.

This clonotype was picked up a small number of times. The rearrangement uses TRBV5-6 and TRBJ2-5; D might be TRBD2 (5 bases). CDR1 is SGHDT, CDR2 YYEEEE, per germline. This CDR3 spans 13 amino acids. Trimming removed 3 bases from V and 7 bases from J, with 13 bases in between. CDR3 amino acids: CASSSPGLATQYF. For the CDR3, the DNA is TGTGCCAGCAGCTCCCCGGGATTAGCGACCCAGTACTTC.

This rearrangement joins TRBV6-5 to TRBJ2-5; 11 bases agree with TRBD2. Losses at the gene ends were 0 bases for V and 5 bases for J; bases not matched to a gene: 2. This CDR3 has 15 residues. Per germline, CDR1 MNHEY and CDR2 SVGAGI. DNA for the CDR3: TGTGCCAGCAGTTACTCGACTAGCGGGGTGGAGACCCAGTACTTC. It translates to CASSYSTSGVETQYF.